Listed below are T cell receptor beta chains from one sample, sequenced in a study of T cell responses to AZD1222 COVID-19 vaccine. Clones were read by immunoSEQ multiplex PCR, and TCRdb kept only the in-frame ones, dropping some. Of approximately 140,000 clones in the sample, more than 85% were seen once. Specimen: peripheral blood, collected 28 days after the second AZD1222 dose. These receptors all stem from an adult who received the AZD1222 COVID-19 vaccine. CDR3s include the opening cysteine and the closing phenylalanine or tryptophan. A D gene is named only where the DNA matches it firmly. Some rows mark clone size as missing; the rest say once, few, many or name a class of expanded clone.

abundance: -
j_gene: TRBJ1-1
v_gene: TRBV19
d_gene: -
CDR3aa: CASSLISETEAFF
CDR3nt: TGTGCCAGTAGCCTAATTTCGGAGACTGAAGCTTTCTTT

abundance: -
j_gene: TRBJ2-1
v_gene: TRBV24-1
d_gene: TRBD2
CDR3aa: CATSDLGREEGNEQFF
CDR3nt: TGTGCCACCAGTGATTTAGGGCGGGAGGAGGGTAATGAGCAGTTCTTC

abundance: -
j_gene: TRBJ1-1
v_gene: TRBV10-1
d_gene: -
CDR3aa: CASRDSMNTEAFF
CDR3nt: TGCGCCAGCAGGGACAGCATGAACACTGAAGCTTTCTTT

abundance: -
j_gene: TRBJ2-1
v_gene: TRBV7-6
d_gene: TRBD2
CDR3aa: CASSLSRGSGGNEQFF
CDR3nt: TGTGCCAGCAGCTTATCTCGCGGGAGTGGGGGCAATGAGCAGTTCTTC

abundance: -
j_gene: TRBJ2-1
v_gene: TRBV10-2
d_gene: -
CDR3aa: CASGASAYNEQFF
CDR3nt: TGCGCCAGCGGGGCTAGCGCCTACAATGAGCAGTTCTTC

abundance: -
j_gene: TRBJ1-5
v_gene: TRBV19
d_gene: -
CDR3aa: CASTRTDRGNQPQHF
CDR3nt: TGTGCCAGTACCCGGACAGATAGGGGCAATCAGCCCCAGCATTTT

abundance: -
j_gene: TRBJ2-1
v_gene: TRBV7-2
d_gene: -
CDR3aa: CASSLGGEAYNEQFF
CDR3nt: TGTGCCAGCAGCTTAGGTGGAGAGGCCTACAATGAGCAGTTCTTC

abundance: -
j_gene: TRBJ2-3
v_gene: TRBV7-3
d_gene: -
CDR3aa: CASSLTGTRTDTQYF
CDR3nt: TGTGCCAGCAGCTTAACGGGGACGCGCACAGATACGCAGTATTTT

abundance: few
j_gene: TRBJ1-1
v_gene: TRBV6-2/TRBV6-3
d_gene: -
CDR3aa: CASSYSRVGTEAFF
CDR3nt: TGTGCCAGCAGTTACTCGAGGGTAGGCACTGAAGCTTTCTTT

abundance: -
j_gene: TRBJ1-5
v_gene: TRBV3-1/TRBV3-2
d_gene: TRBD1
CDR3aa: CASSLGTGGDQPQHF
CDR3nt: TGTGCCAGCAGCTTAGGGACAGGGGGCGACCAGCCCCAGCATTTT

abundance: -
j_gene: TRBJ1-5
v_gene: TRBV10-3
d_gene: TRBD1
CDR3aa: CAISESTGVTGANNQPQHF
CDR3nt: TGTGCCATCAGTGAGTCGACTGGGGTGACAGGGGCTAACAATCAGCCCCAGCATTTT

abundance: -
j_gene: TRBJ1-3
v_gene: TRBV6-5
d_gene: -
CDR3aa: CASSPGRVRGNTIYF
CDR3nt: TGTGCCAGCAGCCCCGGACGGGTCCGGGGAAACACCATATATTTT

abundance: -
j_gene: TRBJ1-4
v_gene: TRBV27
d_gene: TRBD1
CDR3aa: CASSSRTGGVTNEKLFF
CDR3nt: TGTGCCAGCAGTTCCCGGACAGGGGGCGTCACTAATGAAAAACTGTTTTTT

abundance: -
j_gene: TRBJ2-7
v_gene: TRBV27
d_gene: -
CDR3aa: CASGVQGGGYEQYF
CDR3nt: TGTGCCAGCGGAGTTCAGGGGGGCGGCTACGAGCAGTACTTC

abundance: -
j_gene: TRBJ1-1
v_gene: TRBV24-1
d_gene: -
CDR3aa: CATSDHDRPTEAFF
CDR3nt: TGTGCCACCAGTGATCACGACAGGCCCACTGAAGCTTTCTTT

abundance: -
j_gene: TRBJ1-1
v_gene: TRBV28
d_gene: -
CDR3aa: CASSLIGDYTEAFF
CDR3nt: TGTGCCAGCAGTTTAATAGGGGATTACACTGAAGCTTTCTTT

abundance: -
j_gene: TRBJ1-2
v_gene: TRBV29-1
d_gene: -
CDR3aa: CSVTLRQGYTF
CDR3nt: TGCAGCGTGACTTTACGGCAGGGCTACACCTTC

abundance: -
j_gene: TRBJ2-3
v_gene: TRBV10-3
d_gene: -
CDR3aa: CAISESMGSAVFETDTQYF
CDR3nt: TGTGCCATCAGTGAGTCTATGGGTAGTGCAGTGTTTGAGACAGATACGCAGTATTTT

abundance: -
j_gene: TRBJ2-1
v_gene: TRBV12-5
d_gene: -
CDR3aa: CASGSVTYEQFF
CDR3nt: TGTGCTAGTGGTTCTGTGACCTATGAGCAGTTCTTC

abundance: -
j_gene: TRBJ2-1
v_gene: TRBV19
d_gene: TRBD2
CDR3aa: CASSIEWGLAGVAVGHNEQFF
CDR3nt: TGTGCCAGTAGTATTGAGTGGGGACTAGCGGGAGTAGCGGTGGGGCACAATGAGCAGTTCTTC

abundance: -
j_gene: TRBJ2-2
v_gene: TRBV11-1
d_gene: TRBD2
CDR3aa: CASSPTGLVVGGELFF
CDR3nt: TGTGCCAGCAGCCCCACAGGACTAGTTGTTGGCGGGGAGCTGTTTTTT

abundance: once
j_gene: TRBJ2-1
v_gene: TRBV13
d_gene: TRBD2
CDR3aa: CASSLGWTSGSDEQFF
CDR3nt: TGTGCCAGCAGCTTAGGTTGGACTAGCGGGAGCGATGAGCAGTTCTTC

abundance: -
j_gene: TRBJ1-3
v_gene: TRBV7-6
d_gene: -
CDR3aa: CASSPGGAGTVSGNTIYF
CDR3nt: TGTGCCAGCAGCCCCGGAGGGGCAGGGACGGTCTCTGGAAACACCATATATTTT

abundance: -
j_gene: TRBJ2-6
v_gene: TRBV9
d_gene: TRBD1
CDR3aa: CASSVGQGASGANVLTF
CDR3nt: TGTGCCAGCAGCGTAGGACAGGGGGCTTCTGGGGCCAACGTCCTGACTTTC

abundance: once
j_gene: TRBJ1-6
v_gene: TRBV28
d_gene: -
CDR3aa: CASSLYGGATTKTLHF
CDR3nt: TGTGCCAGCAGTTTATATGGGGGGGCAACGACGAAGACCCTCCACTTT

abundance: once
j_gene: TRBJ2-4
v_gene: TRBV7-8
d_gene: TRBD1
CDR3aa: CASSLGQGSYIQYF
CDR3nt: TGTGCCAGCAGCTTGGGACAGGGGTCGTACATTCAGTACTTC

abundance: -
j_gene: TRBJ1-2
v_gene: TRBV6-5
d_gene: -
CDR3aa: CASSYSIPLSGYTF
CDR3nt: TGTGCCAGCAGTTACAGCATCCCGCTTTCGGGCTACACCTTC

abundance: -
j_gene: TRBJ2-3
v_gene: TRBV24-1
d_gene: -
CDR3aa: CATSVSGVTDTQYF
CDR3nt: TGTGCCACCAGCGTTAGCGGAGTCACAGATACGCAGTATTTT

abundance: -
j_gene: TRBJ2-3
v_gene: TRBV30
d_gene: TRBD2
CDR3aa: CAWSPPGLAGADTQYF
CDR3nt: TGTGCCTGGAGTCCCCCGGGACTAGCGGGAGCGGATACGCAGTATTTT

abundance: -
j_gene: TRBJ2-5
v_gene: TRBV19
d_gene: TRBD1
CDR3aa: CAAGRGYQETQYF
CDR3nt: TGTGCCGCGGGCAGGGGGTACCAAGAGACCCAGTACTTC

abundance: -
j_gene: TRBJ2-4
v_gene: TRBV6-2/TRBV6-3
d_gene: -
CDR3aa: CASSRSAQFFKNIQYF
CDR3nt: TGTGCCAGCAGTCGAAGCGCTCAGTTCTTTAAAAACATTCAGTACTTC

abundance: -
j_gene: TRBJ1-6
v_gene: TRBV5-5
d_gene: -
CDR3aa: CASSPGGGKGLNSPLHF
CDR3nt: TGTGCCAGCAGTCCGGGAGGGGGGAAGGGCCTTAATTCACCCCTCCACTTT

abundance: few
j_gene: TRBJ2-7
v_gene: TRBV11-2
d_gene: -
CDR3aa: CASSPRNTREQYF
CDR3nt: TGTGCCAGCAGCCCGCGAAACACTCGCGAGCAGTACTTC

abundance: -
j_gene: TRBJ2-7
v_gene: TRBV5-4
d_gene: -
CDR3aa: CASSSQGSWYEQYF
CDR3nt: TGTGCCAGCAGCTCCCAGGGGTCCTGGTACGAGCAGTACTTC

abundance: once
j_gene: TRBJ2-2
v_gene: TRBV5-5
d_gene: -
CDR3aa: CASSLYTGELFF
CDR3nt: TGTGCCAGCAGCCTCTACACCGGGGAGCTGTTTTTT

abundance: -
j_gene: TRBJ2-7
v_gene: TRBV12-5
d_gene: -
CDR3aa: CASGPERVSSYEQYF
CDR3nt: TGTGCTAGTGGCCCCGAGCGGGTTAGCTCCTACGAGCAGTACTTC

abundance: -
j_gene: TRBJ1-6
v_gene: TRBV5-1
d_gene: -
CDR3aa: CASSSGTLPSPLHF
CDR3nt: TGCGCCAGCAGCTCCGGGACATTACCTTCACCCCTCCACTTT

abundance: -
j_gene: TRBJ2-2
v_gene: TRBV2
d_gene: -
CDR3aa: CASSREFGTGELFF
CDR3nt: TGTGCCAGCAGTCGTGAATTCGGAACCGGGGAGCTGTTTTTT

abundance: -
j_gene: TRBJ2-2
v_gene: TRBV6-5
d_gene: TRBD1
CDR3aa: CASFTGATARELFF
CDR3nt: TGTGCCAGCTTCACAGGGGCAACCGCAAGGGAGCTGTTTTTT

abundance: -
j_gene: TRBJ2-7
v_gene: TRBV5-1
d_gene: TRBD2
CDR3aa: CASSLGTSGDYEQYF
CDR3nt: TGCGCCAGCAGCTTAGGGACTAGCGGGGACTACGAGCAGTACTTC

abundance: -
j_gene: TRBJ1-2
v_gene: TRBV2
d_gene: -
CDR3aa: CASSERRSYGYTF
CDR3nt: TGTGCCAGCAGTGAAAGGAGATCCTATGGCTACACCTTC

abundance: -
j_gene: TRBJ1-2
v_gene: TRBV5-1
d_gene: TRBD1
CDR3aa: CASSLDRGQGGYTF
CDR3nt: TGCGCCAGCAGCTTAGACAGGGGGCAGGGTGGCTACACCTTC

abundance: -
j_gene: TRBJ2-7
v_gene: TRBV27
d_gene: TRBD2
CDR3aa: CASRGGLDYEQYF
CDR3nt: TGTGCCAGCAGGGGGGGACTAGATTACGAGCAGTACTTC

abundance: -
j_gene: TRBJ2-7
v_gene: TRBV18
d_gene: -
CDR3aa: CASSPPSRADEQYF
CDR3nt: TGTGCCAGCTCACCCCCGTCTCGGGCGGACGAGCAGTACTTC

abundance: once
j_gene: TRBJ2-7
v_gene: TRBV19
d_gene: TRBD2
CDR3aa: CASSELAGGSLYEQYF
CDR3nt: TGTGCCAGTAGTGAACTAGCGGGAGGGAGCCTCTACGAGCAGTACTTC

abundance: -
j_gene: TRBJ2-1
v_gene: TRBV7-9
d_gene: -
CDR3aa: CASSSHWPREEDNEQFF
CDR3nt: TGTGCCAGCAGCTCCCACTGGCCCCGAGAGGAGGACAATGAGCAGTTCTTC

abundance: -
j_gene: TRBJ2-5
v_gene: TRBV7-2
d_gene: TRBD2
CDR3aa: CASSLYPGTSIETQYF
CDR3nt: TGTGCCAGCAGCTTATATCCCGGGACTAGCATCGAGACCCAGTACTTC

abundance: -
j_gene: TRBJ2-5
v_gene: TRBV6-1
d_gene: TRBD2
CDR3aa: CASSELTSGSRETQYF
CDR3nt: TGTGCCAGCAGTGAACTTACTAGCGGGAGTAGGGAGACCCAGTACTTC

abundance: -
j_gene: TRBJ2-7
v_gene: TRBV5-1
d_gene: -
CDR3aa: CASSLAGLPSYEQYF
CDR3nt: TGCGCCAGCAGCTTGGCGGGTCTTCCTTCCTACGAGCAGTACTTC

abundance: -
j_gene: TRBJ2-7
v_gene: TRBV7-2
d_gene: TRBD2
CDR3aa: CASSLAAGAGLYEQYF
CDR3nt: TGTGCCAGCAGCTTAGCCGCCGGAGCGGGGCTCTACGAGCAGTACTTC

abundance: -
j_gene: TRBJ1-2
v_gene: TRBV10-1
d_gene: -
CDR3aa: CASSPGTLYGYTF
CDR3nt: TGCGCCAGCTCACCCGGGACACTCTATGGCTACACCTTC

abundance: -
j_gene: TRBJ2-7
v_gene: TRBV13
d_gene: -
CDR3aa: CASSLGQGDEQYF
CDR3nt: TGTGCCAGCAGCTTAGGCCAGGGTGACGAGCAGTACTTC

abundance: -
j_gene: TRBJ1-1
v_gene: TRBV6-5
d_gene: -
CDR3aa: CASNHRNPTTEAFF
CDR3nt: TGTGCCAGCAATCACAGGAACCCGACCACTGAAGCTTTCTTT

abundance: -
j_gene: TRBJ1-3
v_gene: TRBV20-1
d_gene: -
CDR3aa: CSASRGNTIYF
CDR3nt: TGCAGTGCTAGTAGGGGAAACACCATATATTTT

abundance: -
j_gene: TRBJ1-5
v_gene: TRBV30
d_gene: -
CDR3aa: CAWSVGGTFLRNQPQHF
CDR3nt: TGTGCCTGGAGTGTAGGGGGTACCTTTTTGCGCAATCAGCCCCAGCATTTT

abundance: -
j_gene: TRBJ1-3
v_gene: TRBV14
d_gene: -
CDR3aa: CASSQEEGNTIYF
CDR3nt: TGTGCCAGCAGCCAAGAGGAGGGAAACACCATATATTTT

abundance: -
j_gene: TRBJ1-4
v_gene: TRBV5-1
d_gene: -
CDR3aa: CASSLERVGEKLFF
CDR3nt: TGCGCCAGCAGCTTGGAACGGGTGGGAGAAAAACTGTTTTTT

abundance: -
j_gene: TRBJ2-1
v_gene: TRBV9
d_gene: TRBD2
CDR3aa: CASSVGAGRAAEQFF
CDR3nt: TGTGCCAGCAGCGTAGGAGCCGGGAGGGCCGCTGAGCAGTTCTTC

abundance: -
j_gene: TRBJ2-2
v_gene: TRBV5-4
d_gene: TRBD1
CDR3aa: CASSLRDRDPGELFF
CDR3nt: TGTGCCAGCAGCCTTCGGGACAGGGATCCCGGGGAGCTGTTTTTT

abundance: -
j_gene: TRBJ1-1
v_gene: TRBV2
d_gene: -
CDR3aa: CASSVQRNTEAFF
CDR3nt: TGTGCCAGCAGCGTACAGAGGAACACTGAAGCTTTCTTT